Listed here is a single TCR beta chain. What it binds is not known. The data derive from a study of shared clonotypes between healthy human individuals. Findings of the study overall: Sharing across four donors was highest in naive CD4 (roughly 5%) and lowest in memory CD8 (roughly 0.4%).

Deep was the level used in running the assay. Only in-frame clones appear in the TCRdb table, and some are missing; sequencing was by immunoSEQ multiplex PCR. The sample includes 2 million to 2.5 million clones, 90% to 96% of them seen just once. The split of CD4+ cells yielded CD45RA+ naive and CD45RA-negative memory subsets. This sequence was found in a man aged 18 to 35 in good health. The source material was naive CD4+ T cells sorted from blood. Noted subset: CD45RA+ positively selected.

CDR3 in DNA: TGTGCCAGCAGCCCGGGACAGCTTGGGGAAAAACTGTTTTTT. This gives the protein CASSPGQLGEKLFF. The rearrangement links TRBV5-8 to TRBJ1-4; the match to TRBD1 covers 7 bases. The J segment lost 8 bases and the V segment lost 4 bases, leaving 8 bases of the junction unmatched. Per germline, CDR1 SGHTS and CDR2 YDEGEE. This CDR3 has 14 residues.